This entry lists 21 T cell receptor beta chains sequenced from one sample in a study of CD8+CD57+ T cells in acquired aplastic anemia. Using genomic DNA as the template, TCR beta VDJ and CDR3 profiling was carried out. TCRdb recomputed calls from the reads with MiXCR, one row per CDR3 protein. Here the sample spans under 350,000 distinct CDR3 sequences, 56% being singletons. Sequencing involved patients with CD8+CD57+ cell expansion previously shown by flow cytometry. Sequenced material: sorted CD4+, CD8+, or CD8+CD57+ T cells (not recorded which) from PBMCs. The receptor set was obtained from a human donor with aplastic anemia.

This clonotype was counted between two and nine times. This chain connects TRBV7-8 to TRBJ2-7; 12 nucleotides align to TRBD2. V gave up 3 bases and J gave up 2 bases; unmatched junction bases: 11. Germline V gene lookup returns CDR1 SGHVS and CDR2 FQNEAQ. The length of the CDR3 is 18 residues. CDR3 region: CASSLGARLAGDTYEQYF. The CDR3 nucleotides read TGTGCCAGCAGCTTGGGGGCGAGACTAGCGGGGGACACCTACGAGCAGTACTTC.

Note on this clonotype: At one end, the junction sequence differs from germline, possibly due to a read error. V and J are TRBV20-1 and TRBJ2-7; 9 bases line up with TRBD1. Germline CDR1 reads DFQATT; CDR2 reads SNEGSKA (reference sequence). The CDR3 runs 13 residues. In DNA form, the CDR3 reads TGCAGTGCTCGAGACAGGGGGAGAAACGAGCAGTACTTC. Translation: CSARDRGRNEQYF.

The chain joins TRBV7-3 to TRBJ2-6; D gene unclear. From germline, CDR1 is SGHTA and CDR2 FQGTGA. Trimming pared 3 bases from V and 6 bases from J, leaving 3 bases between. This CDR3 has 12 amino acids. The CDR3 nucleotides are TGTGCCAGCAGCTTTGTGGCCAACGTCCTGACTTTC. Its translation: CASSFVANVLTF.

In its sample, this clonotype was seen many times. V usage is TRBV4-1 and J usage is TRBJ2-7, with D tentatively TRBD1 or TRBD2 (5 bases each). The CDR3 is 16 residues long. Per germline, CDR1 MGHRA and CDR2 YSYEKL. V gave up 6 bases and J gave up 7 bases, with 25 bases separating them. This CDR3 is CASRLNSGTSAGEQYF. The DNA for the CDR3 is TGCGCCAGCAGGCTCAATTCAGGGACCTCGGCAGGGGAGCAGTACTTC.

The genes are TRBV18 and TRBJ2-3, with D uncertain. This CDR3 spans 16 amino acids. The germline V gene encodes CDR1 KGHSH and CDR2 LQKENI. V was shortened by 3 bases and J by 0 bases, with 13 bases between the two germline ends. The CDR3 DNA sequence: TGTGCCAGCTCACCCATAGAGTTGGCTAGCACAGATACGCAGTATTTT. Its protein product is CASSPIELASTDTQYF.

This clonotype was observed at least ten times. This rearrangement joins TRBV29-1 to TRBJ2-3; D not certain. This CDR3 comprises 13 residues. Germline CDR1 reads SQVTM; CDR2 reads ANQGSEA. The CDR3 region is CTMTLPLTDTQYF. The CDR3 DNA is TGCACGATGACTCTACCACTGACAGATACGCAGTATTTT.

This chain connects TRBV19 to TRBJ2-2; possible D gene TRBD1, 6 bases. V dropped 7 bases and J dropped 7 bases, with 10 bases sitting between them. The length of the CDR3 is 12 residues. The germline V gene encodes CDR1 LNHDA and CDR2 SQIVND (reference sequence). CDR3 bases: TGTGCCAGTACCACAGGGAGCGGGGAGCTGTTTTTT. It is translated as CASTTGSGELFF.

This clonotype has ten or more counts. The chain recombines TRBV6-5 with TRBJ2-7, with D maybe TRBD1 (6 bases). The V gene lost 5 bases and the J gene lost 0 bases, with 8 bases spanning the gap. The CDR3 is made up of 13 amino acids. CDR1 and CDR2 (germline): MNHEY, SVGAGI. CDR3 region: CASSGDNSYEQYF. The CDR3 nucleotides are TGTGCCAGCAGTGGGGACAACTCCTACGAGCAGTACTTC.

In its sample, this clonotype was seen a few times. This chain links TRBV7-8 with TRBJ1-2; D gene uncertain. The CDR3 runs 15 residues. V lost 3 bases to trimming and J lost 0 bases, with 11 bases between them. Per germline, CDR1 SGHVS and CDR2 FQNEAQ. CDR3 DNA sequence: TGTGCCAGCAGCTTGACATCCAATCCTAACTATGGCTACACCTTC. Its translation is CASSLTSNPNYGYTF. The full variable domain, completed using reference TRBV7-8 and TRBJ1-2, is GAGVSQSPRYKVAKRGQDVALRCDPISGHVSLFWYQQALGQGPEFLTYFQNEAQLDKSGLPSDRFFAERPEGSVSTLKIQRTQQEDSAVYLCASSLTSNPNYGYTFGSGTRLTVV.

This clonotype has a handful of counts. Mismatch with germline at one junction end may stem from a read error. CDR3 residues: CASSSPAYGYTF. CDR3 sequence (DNA): TGTGCTAGCAGTTCCCCTGCGTATGGCTACACCTTC. This chain uses TRBV27 with TRBJ1-2; D is ambiguous. There are 12 residues in the CDR3. CDR1 is MNHEY, CDR2 SMNVEV, per germline (reference sequence).

This clonotype was counted at least ten times. The chain links TRBV20-1 to TRBJ2-1; perhaps TRBD2 as D (6 bases). The length of the CDR3 is 15 residues. The V end lost 2 bases, the J end lost 0 bases, and 11 bases lay between the germline ends. Germline CDR1 and CDR2: DFQATT and SNEGSKA (reference sequence). CDR3 in DNA: TGCAGTGCTAGACGTGCGGGAATCTCCTACAATGAGCAGTTCTTC. Its translation is CSARRAGISYNEQFF.

This clonotype was detected only a few times. The V call is TRBV20-1, the J call TRBJ2-5; no definite D call. The CDR3 is made up of 9 amino acids. The V end was cut by 4 bases, the J end by 9 bases, with 6 bases between. Per the germline V gene, CDR1 is DFQATT and CDR2 is SNEGSKA (reference sequence). CDR3 sequence reads: CSATPAQYF. CDR3 in DNA: TGCAGTGCTACCCCGGCCCAGTACTTC.

This clonotype showed up just a few times. The chain links TRBV7-2 to TRBJ1-1, with D unresolved. The germline V gene has CDR1 SGHTA and CDR2 FQGNSA. The CDR3 totals 14 residues. V gave up 3 bases and J gave up 1 base, with 9 bases separating them. CDR3 amino acids: CASSFPYTNTEAFF. In nucleotides, the CDR3 is TGTGCCAGCAGCTTCCCCTACACGAACACTGAAGCTTTCTTT.

The chain is built from TRBV24-1 and TRBJ2-7, with D perhaps matching TRBD2 (6 bases). Germline CDR1 is KGHDR and CDR2 is SFDVKD. CDR3 length: 13 amino acids. The CDR3 is CATNGGQVYEQYF. Here the CDR3 DNA reads TGTGCTACGAACGGAGGGCAGGTCTACGAGCAGTACTTC.

In its sample, this clonotype was seen many times. The chain recombines TRBV6-1 with TRBJ2-1; 8 nucleotides line up with TRBD2. V gave up 6 bases and J gave up 4 bases; unmatched junction bases: 8. Germline loops: CDR1 MNHNS, CDR2 SASEGT. The CDR3 spans 15 residues. CDR3 nucleotide sequence: TGTGCCAGCAGCTCCCCCGGGGGGGCATACAATGAGCAGTTCTTC. It is translated as CASSSPGGAYNEQFF.

The chain combines TRBV20-1 with TRBJ1-2; D might be TRBD1 (6 bases). From germline, CDR1 is DFQATT and CDR2 SNEGSKA (reference sequence). The CDR3 consists of 15 residues. The V gene lost 4 bases and the J gene lost 12 bases, with 27 bases spanning the gap. CDR3 sequence: CSAKDLAGDEGGNTF. The CDR3 nucleotides read TGCAGTGCTAAAGATCTGGCAGGTGACGAGGGGGGCAACACCTTC.

This clonotype was found a few times. A much bigger clone sits one base away, suggesting this may be a read error. The rearrangement uses TRBV6-5 and TRBJ2-7; D perhaps matches TRBD2 (6 bases). This CDR3 is 16 amino acids long. Germline CDR1 MNHEY, CDR2 SVGAGI. The CDR3, as DNA: TGTGCCAGCAGTTACTCCTCCCAGGGACTCGACTACGAGCAGCACTTC. Protein product: CASSYSSQGLDYEQHF.

This clonotype was counted a single time. This CDR3 is missing its conserved last phenylalanine or tryptophan, likely due to a read error. This chain joins TRBV20-1 and TRBJ1-5, with a tentative D call TRBD1 (6 bases). The CDR3 is 14 amino acids. Germline V gene lookup returns CDR1 DFQATT and CDR2 SNEGSKA (reference sequence). V was trimmed by 6 bases and J by 0 bases, leaving 12 bases between them. This CDR3 is CSAITGFSNQPQHS. The CDR3 bases are TGCAGTGCCATCACAGGGTTTAGCAATCAGCCCCAGCATTCT.

The chain couples TRBV3-1 to TRBJ1-1; unclear D gene. The CDR3 totals 14 residues. Trimming stripped 5 bases from V and 0 bases from J, with 10 bases between. Germline V lookup: CDR1 LGHDT, CDR2 YNNKEL (reference sequence). CDR3 protein: CASSLEIMNTEAFF. The CDR3 DNA is TGTGCCAGCAGCTTAGAGATCATGAACACTGAAGCTTTCTTT.

This sequence joins TRBV6-6 and TRBJ1-4; D possibly corresponds to TRBD1 (6 bases). Trimming took off 5 bases at V and 1 base at J, with 11 bases between the two ends. CDR1 is MNHNY, CDR2 SVGAGI, per germline (reference sequence). The CDR3 length is 15 residues. The DNA for the CDR3 is TGTGCCAGCAGTCACGAGGGGGGAACTAATGAAAAACTGTTTTTT. It yields the protein CASSHEGGTNEKLFF.

At least ten counts were recorded for this clonotype. The chain is built from TRBV5-8 and TRBJ2-1, with TRBD1 identical over 10 bases. With 0 bases clipped from V and 7 bases from J, the junction kept 7 bases outside the gene matches. Germline CDR1 and CDR2: SGHTS and YDEGEE. The CDR3 runs 16 residues. The CDR3, as DNA: TGTGCCAGCAGCTTGGGACAGGGGGCCGATACGAATGAGCAGTTCTTC. Translating gives CASSLGQGADTNEQFF.